This is a list of T cell receptor beta chains from one sample in a study of shared clonotypes between healthy human individuals. Only in-frame clones appear in the TCRdb table, and some are missing; sequencing was by immunoSEQ multiplex PCR. Of under 850,000 clones listed, roughly 92% were seen once; the top ten hold 24%. Sample: naive CD8+ T cells sorted from blood. These receptors all stem from a man aged 30 to 39 in good health. CDR3s include the opening cysteine and the closing phenylalanine or tryptophan. A D gene is named only where the DNA matches it firmly. Only part of the rows carry a size: once, few, many, or a class if the clone is expanded.

J: TRBJ2-1; size: -; D: TRBD1; V: TRBV2; DNA: TGTGCCATAATTCTGACGGGACAGGGGTCCAATGAGCAGTTCTTC; CDR3: CAIILTGQGSNEQFF
J: TRBJ2-2; size: -; D: -; V: TRBV19; DNA: TGTGCCAGTAGTTGGGATGGTACAGCAAACACCGGGGAGCTGTTTTTT; CDR3: CASSWDGTANTGELFF
J: TRBJ2-1; size: -; D: -; V: TRBV15; DNA: TGTGCCACCAGCGGGAGTCCTTGGACTTACCAATACAATGAGCAGTTCTTC; CDR3: CATSGSPWTYQYNEQFF
J: TRBJ1-1; size: -; D: -; V: TRBV6-5; DNA: TGTGCCAGCAGTTATAAGCGGAACACTGAAGCTTTCTTT; CDR3: CASSYKRNTEAFF
J: TRBJ1-5; size: -; D: TRBD1; V: TRBV29-1; DNA: TGCAGCGTGGCTACGTGGGACAGCTTAAATCAGCCCCAGCATTTT; CDR3: CSVATWDSLNQPQHF
J: TRBJ2-5; size: -; D: -; V: TRBV27; DNA: TGTGCCAGCAGTGCCCTAATGACCCAGTACTTC; CDR3: CASSALMTQYF
J: TRBJ2-7; size: -; D: TRBD1; V: TRBV6-1; DNA: TGTGCCAGTACCGGGACAGGGGGAACCTACGAGCAGTACTTC; CDR3: CASTGTGGTYEQYF
J: TRBJ1-4; size: -; D: -; V: TRBV28; DNA: TGTGCCAGCAGTTTCAGCACCCGGGACACTCCAACTAATGAAAAACTGTTTTTT; CDR3: CASSFSTRDTPTNEKLFF
J: TRBJ2-1; size: once; D: -; V: TRBV10-3; DNA: TGTGCCATCAGTGAGCTGGAGATTTACAATGAGCAGTTCTTC; CDR3: CAISELEIYNEQFF
J: TRBJ2-7; size: -; D: TRBD1; V: TRBV10-1; DNA: TGCGCCAGCAGTTCGGGGACAGGTAATTACGAGCAGTACTTC; CDR3: CASSSGTGNYEQYF
J: TRBJ2-3; size: once; D: -; V: TRBV7-9; DNA: TGTGCCAGCAGCCTCCTCGTGGGGCCTAGCACAGATACGCAGTATTTT; CDR3: CASSLLVGPSTDTQYF
J: TRBJ2-5; size: few; D: -; V: TRBV29-1; DNA: TGCAGCGTTGTCCGGGACAACCAAGAGACCCAGTACTTC; CDR3: CSVVRDNQETQYF
J: TRBJ1-2; size: -; D: -; V: TRBV28; DNA: TGTGCCAGCAGGCAAGAACTAGACTCTGGCTACACCTTC; CDR3: CASRQELDSGYTF
J: TRBJ2-7; size: -; D: TRBD1; V: TRBV4-1; DNA: TGCGCCAGCAGCCAAACCGGGACAGGGGGCTTAGTCTACGAGCAGTACTTC; CDR3: CASSQTGTGGLVYEQYF
J: TRBJ2-2; size: -; D: -; V: TRBV7-9; DNA: TGTGCCAGCAGCTTAGAAGAAACCGGGGAGCTGTTTTTT; CDR3: CASSLEETGELFF
J: TRBJ2-7; size: -; D: -; V: TRBV7-9; DNA: TGTGCCAGCAGCTTAGGAGGCAGGGCGGGCGAGCAGTACTTC; CDR3: CASSLGGRAGEQYF
J: TRBJ2-3; size: -; D: TRBD1; V: TRBV11-2; DNA: TGTGCCAGCAGCCGCCCCCCGCAGGGGGATACAGATACGCAGTATTTT; CDR3: CASSRPPQGDTDTQYF
J: TRBJ2-7; size: -; D: TRBD2; V: TRBV6-1; DNA: TGTGCCAGCTCCTTCGCGGGAGACGCCTACGAGCAGTACTTC; CDR3: CASSFAGDAYEQYF
J: TRBJ2-7; size: few; D: -; V: TRBV2; DNA: TGTGCCAGCACTGGTGGCTACGAGCAGTACTTC; CDR3: CASTGGYEQYF
J: TRBJ2-5; size: -; D: -; V: TRBV7-8; DNA: TGTGCCAGCACCGCTTGGGGTGTAGAGGACCAAGAGACCCAGTACTTC; CDR3: CASTAWGVEDQETQYF
J: TRBJ2-6; size: -; D: TRBD1; V: TRBV5-1; DNA: TGCGCCAGCAGCTCCCCGGGACAGGGGTTCTCTGGGGCCAACGTCCTGACTTTC; CDR3: CASSSPGQGFSGANVLTF
J: TRBJ2-7; size: -; D: -; V: TRBV15; DNA: TGTGCCACCAGCAGAGTTGGCCTAGACTACGAGCAGTACTTC; CDR3: CATSRVGLDYEQYF
J: TRBJ2-2; size: -; D: TRBD2; V: TRBV14; DNA: TGTGCCAGCAGCCAAGATCCAATCGGTCTAGCGGGAACGAACACCGGGGAGCTGTTTTTT; CDR3: CASSQDPIGLAGTNTGELFF
J: TRBJ2-7; size: -; D: -; V: TRBV11-2; DNA: TGTGCCAGCAGCTTTAGTCCGGGTAGCTCCTACGAGCAGTACTTC; CDR3: CASSFSPGSSYEQYF
J: TRBJ2-4; size: -; D: -; V: TRBV7-9; DNA: TGTGCCAGCAGCCCTCGGCTACAGGGAGTCAAAAACATTCAGTACTTC; CDR3: CASSPRLQGVKNIQYF
J: TRBJ2-7; size: once; D: TRBD1; V: TRBV6-5; DNA: TGTGCCAGCACTGGGACAGTTTCCTACGAGCAGTACTTC; CDR3: CASTGTVSYEQYF
J: TRBJ1-4; size: -; D: -; V: TRBV4-1; DNA: TGCGCCAGCAGCCAAGCATTAGGTAATGAAAAACTGTTTTTT; CDR3: CASSQALGNEKLFF
J: TRBJ2-7; size: -; D: -; V: TRBV7-9; DNA: TGTGCCAGCGGAGGTGGAGACTCGTCCTCCTACGAGCAGTACTTC; CDR3: CASGGGDSSSYEQYF
J: TRBJ2-5; size: -; D: TRBD2; V: TRBV10-3; DNA: TGTGCCGTTTGGACTAGCGGACAAGAGACCCAGTACTTC; CDR3: CAVWTSGQETQYF
J: TRBJ1-4; size: -; D: TRBD1; V: TRBV29-1; DNA: TGCAGCGTTATACCCCAGGGGGAGTCTGAAAAACTGTTTTTT; CDR3: CSVIPQGESEKLFF